What follows is one T cell receptor (beta chain) and its context. A TCRbeta library incorporating unique molecular identifiers was prepared. TCRdb reprocessed the PCR reads with MiXCR, giving one entry per CDR3 protein. The sample yields about 400,000 distinct CDR3 sequences, roughly 22% seen once. This sample is part of a study of T-cell reconstitution after alpha-beta-depleted transplantation in children. The sequencing here drew on PBMCs from the stem cell graft donor, taken from the stem cell graft. The clonotype was recovered from a human donor who donated a stem cell graft to a child with acute myeloid leukemia.

This CDR3 reads CASSLGGRKVDTQYF. CDR3 bases: TGTGCCAGCAGTTTAGGCGGGAGGAAGGTAGATACGCAGTATTTT. The chain employs TRBV28 and TRBJ2-3; 8 bases agree with TRBD2. From germline, CDR1 is MDHEN and CDR2 SYDVKM. The CDR3 covers 15 residues. The junction had 6 bases not matched to a gene; V was cut back by 2 bases and J by 5 bases.